This TCR beta chain derives from a study of T cell responses to AZD1222 COVID-19 vaccine. Regarding the study as a whole: Mostly white British, mostly female donors; authors suggested clonal diversity may be underestimated. Every sample of the repertoires postdated the peak T cell response.

A single count supports this clone. Its antigen remains unknown. Germline CDR1 LGHNA, CDR2 YSLEER. Trimming shortened V by 0 bases and J by 9 bases, and 9 bases separated the two germline ends. The CDR3 spans 13 residues. Sequenced by immunoSEQ multiplex PCR; TCRdb stores in-frame clones only, minus some. In the table there are about 130,000 clones, roughly nine tenths of which are singletons. This sequence originates from an adult in good health. Here the sequenced sample was peripheral blood, taken on day 0 of AZD1222 vaccination. The chain recombines TRBV4-3 with TRBJ2-1; possibly TRBD2 for D (6 bases). The CDR3 reads CASSQEGGAEQFF. The DNA of the CDR3 is TGCGCCAGCAGCCAAGAAGGCGGGGCTGAGCAGTTCTTC.